The 2 T cell receptor beta chains given below trace back to one sample, sequenced in a study of shared clonotypes between healthy human individuals (dated by TCRdb to about 2020). To prepare the library, the immunoSEQ multiplex PCR assay was applied. Not all clones reach the TCRdb copy of this immuneACCESS table, which keeps in-frame sequences only. Checked studies attribute under half of the gap to unresolved V genes and leave the rest unexplained. The sample table records 2 million to 2.5 million clones; about 94% of these occur just once. The ten largest make up roughly 0.13% of the sample. Source material: naive CD4+ T cells sorted from blood. The label giving this sample's cell subset or site can be read as: CD45RA+ positively selected. All receptors come from a young man in good health.

The chain combines TRBV2 with TRBJ1-1; 7 bases align to TRBD1. The germline V gene has CDR1 SNHLY and CDR2 FYNNEI. The CDR3 has 15 residues. Losses at the gene ends were 6 bases for V and 1 base for J; bases not matched to a gene: 8. The CDR3 DNA follows: TGTGCCAGCAGGGCAGGACAGGCACCGAACACTGAAGCTTTCTTT. Its protein product is CASRAGQAPNTEAFF.

The V call is TRBV7-2, the J call TRBJ2-7; no reliable D call. V was clipped by 2 bases and J by 4 bases, with 9 bases between them. The V gene's germline CDR1 is SGHTA and CDR2 FQGNSA. The CDR3 has 13 residues. CDR3 bases: TGTGCCAGCAGCTTAAACCAGCAGTACGAGCAGTACTTC. Encoded protein: CASSLNQQYEQYF.